What follows are 5 T cell receptor beta chains derived from one specimen sequenced in a study of T-cell reconstitution after alpha-beta-depleted transplantation in children. The TCRbeta library incorporated unique molecular identifiers. MiXCR, run by TCRdb on the PCR reads, gives a single entry per CDR3 protein. The sample carries about 350,000 distinct CDR3 sequences, about 14% recorded once. The sequencing here drew on PBMCs, taken from the stem cell graft. These receptors came from a human donor who donated a stem cell graft to a child with Fanconi anemia.

V gene TRBV10-3 combines with J gene TRBJ2-3; tentative D call: TRBD1 (5 bases). V shed 6 bases and J shed 1 base, with 14 bases lying between them. The CDR3 consists of 15 residues. CDR1 is ENHRY and CDR2 is SYGVKD in the germline V gene. The CDR3 is CAIRPTQGGTDTQYF. CDR3 nucleotide sequence: TGTGCCATCAGACCTACTCAGGGCGGCACAGATACGCAGTATTTT.

V gene TRBV20-1 combines with J gene TRBJ2-5; 13 bases agree with TRBD2. With 6 bases clipped from V and 7 bases from J, the junction kept 8 bases outside the gene matches. Germline V lookup: CDR1 DFQATT, CDR2 SNEGSKA (reference sequence). This CDR3 comprises 14 residues. CDR3 protein: CSAAGTSGTPTQYF. The DNA for the CDR3 is TGCAGTGCCGCCGGGACTAGCGGGACCCCGACCCAGTACTTC.

This chain's CDR3 is CASSLSEFYEQYF. The CDR3 bases are TGTGCCAGCAGCTTATCAGAGTTCTACGAGCAGTACTTC. The genes are TRBV11-2 and TRBJ2-7; no reliable D call. Trimming removed 2 bases at V and 3 bases at J, with 8 bases between. The CDR3 covers 13 residues. Per germline, CDR1 SGHAT and CDR2 FQNNGV.

The rearrangement links TRBV27 to TRBJ2-1; tentative D call: TRBD1 (5 bases). CDR3 length equals 14 residues. Germline V lookup: CDR1 MNHEY, CDR2 SMNVEV (reference sequence). V was trimmed by 3 bases and J by 8 bases, leaving 14 bases between them. The CDR3 region has the DNA TGTGCCAGCAGTTTTGGGCAGGGTGGCTATGAGCAGTTCTTC. Translated, it gives CASSFGQGGYEQFF.

Only a few counts were recorded for this clonotype. The chain joins TRBV4-3 to TRBJ1-1; D gene ambiguous. Trimming took off 0 bases at V and 2 bases at J, with 13 bases between the two ends. CDR3 length: 16 amino acids. The germline V gene has CDR1 LGHNA and CDR2 YSLEER. The CDR3 is CASSQENRHSNTEAFF. The CDR3 coding sequence is TGCGCCAGCAGCCAAGAAAATCGACATAGCAACACTGAAGCTTTCTTT.